This is a list of T cell receptor beta chains from one sample in a study of T cells after yellow fever vaccination. TCRdb re-called the 5' RACE reads through MiXCR, storing one row per CDR3 protein. The sample yields under 20,000 distinct CDR3 sequences, approximately 4% seen once. This material consisted of PBMCs, either bulk or a sorted T-cell subset (CD4+, CD8+, memory, or dextramer-sorted; not recorded which), taken 15 days after the yellow fever booster vaccination. These receptor sequences come from a man aged 25-45 years who received the YFV17D yellow fever vaccine. Each CDR3 is given with its conserved first and last residue. Fields, in order: CDR3 length, J gene, V gene, D gene, clone size, CDR3 DNA, CDR3 protein. The D gene is left open where the match is weak. The listing skips clone size in some rows; elsewhere it reads once, few, many or a size class.

cdr3_length: 15; j_call: TRBJ2-2; v_call: TRBV5-4; d_call: TRBD1; clone_size: many; cdr3_nt: TGTGCCAGCAGCTTGGGGACAGGGTCCACCGGGGAGCTGTTTTTT; cdr3_aa: CASSLGTGSTGELFF
cdr3_length: 15; j_call: TRBJ2-5; v_call: TRBV7-2; d_call: TRBD1; clone_size: many; cdr3_nt: TGTGCCAGCAGCAAACCCGGGACAGGCCACGGGGGCCAGTACTTC; cdr3_aa: CASSKPGTGHGGQYF
cdr3_length: 13; j_call: TRBJ2-1; v_call: TRBV20-1; d_call: NA; clone_size: many; cdr3_nt: TGCAGTGCCAGAAGGGACCAGAACAATGAGCAGTTCTTC; cdr3_aa: CSARRDQNNEQFF
cdr3_length: 15; j_call: TRBJ2-3; v_call: TRBV3-1; d_call: NA; clone_size: many; cdr3_nt: TGTGCCAGCAGCCAAGAAGACAGTATCACAGATACGCAGTATTTT; cdr3_aa: CASSQEDSITDTQYF
cdr3_length: 17; j_call: TRBJ2-6; v_call: TRBV12-3/TRBV12-4; d_call: TRBD1; clone_size: many; cdr3_nt: TGTGCCAGCACCTCCGGGACAGCTGCTTTCGGGGCCAACGTCCTGACTTTC; cdr3_aa: CASTSGTAAFGANVLTF
cdr3_length: 14; j_call: TRBJ2-6; v_call: TRBV6-5; d_call: NA; clone_size: many; cdr3_nt: TGTGCCAGCAGTTATAGGGCTGGGGCCAACGTCCTGACTTTC; cdr3_aa: CASSYRAGANVLTF
cdr3_length: 17; j_call: TRBJ2-7; v_call: TRBV4-1; d_call: TRBD2; clone_size: many; cdr3_nt: TGCGCCAGCAGCCAAAGGGTCGAGCGGGAACCTTTTTACGAGCAGTACTTC; cdr3_aa: CASSQRVEREPFYEQYF
cdr3_length: 15; j_call: TRBJ2-1; v_call: TRBV29-1; d_call: TRBD2; clone_size: many; cdr3_nt: TGCAGCGTCCAAAAGACTAGCGACCTTTACAATGAGCAGTTCTTC; cdr3_aa: CSVQKTSDLYNEQFF
cdr3_length: 16; j_call: TRBJ2-1; v_call: TRBV5-6; d_call: TRBD2; clone_size: many; cdr3_nt: TGTGCCAGCAGCCCCCGTCTACGGGAGGCAGGCAATGAGCAGTTCTTC; cdr3_aa: CASSPRLREAGNEQFF
cdr3_length: 15; j_call: TRBJ2-7; v_call: TRBV7-2; d_call: TRBD1; clone_size: many; cdr3_nt: TGTGCCAGCAGTCTTTCCGGGACAGGGGGCCTCGAGCAGTACTTC; cdr3_aa: CASSLSGTGGLEQYF
cdr3_length: 17; j_call: TRBJ2-1; v_call: TRBV5-5; d_call: TRBD2; clone_size: many; cdr3_nt: TGTGCCAGCAGCTTTCACCACCTGCCAGCGGGGGGAGGGGAGCAGTTCTTC; cdr3_aa: CASSFHHLPAGGGEQFF
cdr3_length: 13; j_call: TRBJ2-2; v_call: TRBV27; d_call: NA; clone_size: many; cdr3_nt: TGTGCCAGCAGCTTTGGCGGCACCGGGGAGCTGTTTTTT; cdr3_aa: CASSFGGTGELFF
cdr3_length: 13; j_call: TRBJ1-2; v_call: TRBV7-8; d_call: TRBD1; clone_size: many; cdr3_nt: TGTGCCAGCAGTTTTGGACAGGGATATGGCTACACCTTC; cdr3_aa: CASSFGQGYGYTF
cdr3_length: 16; j_call: TRBJ2-5; v_call: TRBV7-7; d_call: NA; clone_size: many; cdr3_nt: TGTGCTAGCAGCAAGCATCCCGGGGACGAACAAGAGACCCAGTACTTC; cdr3_aa: CASSKHPGDEQETQYF
cdr3_length: 13; j_call: TRBJ2-1; v_call: TRBV12-3/TRBV12-4; d_call: NA; clone_size: many; cdr3_nt: TGTGCCAGCAGTTTCGGCAGGCACAATGAGCAGTTCTTC; cdr3_aa: CASSFGRHNEQFF
cdr3_length: 16; j_call: TRBJ2-1; v_call: TRBV7-3; d_call: NA; clone_size: many; cdr3_nt: TGTGCCAGCAGCTTAATGGTAGCGGCGACCAAAGATGAGCAGTTCTTC; cdr3_aa: CASSLMVAATKDEQFF
cdr3_length: 16; j_call: TRBJ2-5; v_call: TRBV7-9; d_call: TRBD2; clone_size: many; cdr3_nt: TGTGCCAGCAGCTCCTACATAGCGGGGGGGAGGGAGACCCAGTACTTC; cdr3_aa: CASSSYIAGGRETQYF
cdr3_length: 17; j_call: TRBJ2-5; v_call: TRBV4-2; d_call: TRBD2; clone_size: NA; cdr3_nt: TGTGCCAGCAGCCAAGATGGGACTACCGGAATCTCGGAGACCCAGTACTTC; cdr3_aa: CASSQDGTTGISETQYF
cdr3_length: 16; j_call: TRBJ2-2; v_call: TRBV7-2; d_call: NA; clone_size: many; cdr3_nt: TGTGCCAGCAGCTTAGCCCCGGGAGCGAACACCGGGGAGCTGTTTTTT; cdr3_aa: CASSLAPGANTGELFF
cdr3_length: 14; j_call: TRBJ1-1; v_call: TRBV11-2; d_call: NA; clone_size: many; cdr3_nt: TGTGCCAGCAGCTTGGGACATCTGAACACTGAAGCTTTCTTT; cdr3_aa: CASSLGHLNTEAFF
cdr3_length: 15; j_call: TRBJ2-6; v_call: TRBV27; d_call: NA; clone_size: many; cdr3_nt: TGTGCCAGCAGCCTATCAGGGACTGGGGCCAACGTCCTGACTTTC; cdr3_aa: CASSLSGTGANVLTF
cdr3_length: 13; j_call: TRBJ2-5; v_call: TRBV5-1; d_call: NA; clone_size: many; cdr3_nt: TGCGCCAGCAGCTTGGACAGTCCAGAGACCCAGTACTTC; cdr3_aa: CASSLDSPETQYF
cdr3_length: 12; j_call: TRBJ2-1; v_call: TRBV7-8; d_call: NA; clone_size: many; cdr3_nt: TGTGCCAGCAGCTTACCGGGTAATGAGCAGTTCTTC; cdr3_aa: CASSLPGNEQFF
cdr3_length: 15; j_call: TRBJ1-6; v_call: TRBV9; d_call: NA; clone_size: many; cdr3_nt: TGTGCCAGCAGCGTAGGTGGGGGTAGCGGTTCACCCCTCCACTTT; cdr3_aa: CASSVGGGSGSPLHF
cdr3_length: 17; j_call: TRBJ2-1; v_call: TRBV10-3; d_call: TRBD2; clone_size: many; cdr3_nt: TGTGCCATCAGTGAGCCGATGGTAGCGGGGGTTTACAATGAGCAGTTCTTC; cdr3_aa: CAISEPMVAGVYNEQFF
cdr3_length: 17; j_call: TRBJ2-7; v_call: TRBV7-9; d_call: TRBD2; clone_size: many; cdr3_nt: TGTGCCAGCAGCTTAGCGGTTTCTAGCGGGAGCCGCTACGAGCAGTACTTC; cdr3_aa: CASSLAVSSGSRYEQYF
cdr3_length: 14; j_call: TRBJ1-1; v_call: TRBV20-1; d_call: NA; clone_size: many; cdr3_nt: TGCAGTGCGCGTTTCGACCCAGGAAACACTGAAGCTTTCTTT; cdr3_aa: CSARFDPGNTEAFF
cdr3_length: 14; j_call: TRBJ2-7; v_call: TRBV11-2; d_call: TRBD1; clone_size: NA; cdr3_nt: TGTGCCAGCAGCTCCGAGACAGGGAATGACGAGCAGTACTTC; cdr3_aa: CASSSETGNDEQYF
cdr3_length: 13; j_call: TRBJ1-1; v_call: TRBV20-1; d_call: NA; clone_size: many; cdr3_nt: TGCAGTGCTAGAGGTAAGCAGGTATCTGAAGCTTTCTTT; cdr3_aa: CSARGKQVSEAFF
cdr3_length: 13; j_call: TRBJ2-3; v_call: TRBV25-1; d_call: NA; clone_size: many; cdr3_nt: TGTGCCAGCAGCCTCGAGAGTTTAGGTACGCAGTATTTT; cdr3_aa: CASSLESLGTQYF
cdr3_length: 14; j_call: TRBJ1-2; v_call: TRBV15; d_call: NA; clone_size: NA; cdr3_nt: TGTGCCACCAGCAGAGAATTAACAGGAGATGGCTACACCTTC; cdr3_aa: CATSRELTGDGYTF
cdr3_length: 15; j_call: TRBJ2-1; v_call: TRBV7-7; d_call: TRBD2; clone_size: many; cdr3_nt: TGTGCTAGCAGCTTCGGACTAGCGGGGGACAATGAGCAGTTCTTC; cdr3_aa: CASSFGLAGDNEQFF
cdr3_length: 12; j_call: TRBJ2-3; v_call: TRBV20-1; d_call: NA; clone_size: many; cdr3_nt: TGCAGTGCTAGAGAGGGGGCAGATACGCAGTATTTT; cdr3_aa: CSAREGADTQYF
cdr3_length: 12; j_call: TRBJ2-2; v_call: TRBV6-2/TRBV6-3; d_call: NA; clone_size: many; cdr3_nt: TGTGCCAGCAGCTGGGCAGCCGGGGAGCTGTTTTTT; cdr3_aa: CASSWAAGELFF
cdr3_length: 12; j_call: TRBJ2-1; v_call: TRBV6-2/TRBV6-3; d_call: TRBD2; clone_size: many; cdr3_nt: TGTGCCAGCAGTTATCTCCCGGGGGGGCAGTTCTTC; cdr3_aa: CASSYLPGGQFF
cdr3_length: 14; j_call: TRBJ2-3; v_call: TRBV20-1; d_call: TRBD2; clone_size: many; cdr3_nt: TGCAGTGCCCCAGCTAGCGGGAGAGCAGATACGCAGTATTTT; cdr3_aa: CSAPASGRADTQYF
cdr3_length: 16; j_call: TRBJ2-1; v_call: TRBV2; d_call: TRBD2; clone_size: many; cdr3_nt: TGTGCCAGCAGTGAATTTCTCGGACTAGCGGCCAATGAGCAGTTCTTC; cdr3_aa: CASSEFLGLAANEQFF
cdr3_length: 14; j_call: TRBJ2-1; v_call: TRBV12-3/TRBV12-4; d_call: TRBD2; clone_size: many; cdr3_nt: TGTGCCAGCAGTTTACTGGCGGGAGACAATGAGCAGTTCTTC; cdr3_aa: CASSLLAGDNEQFF